The 13 T cell receptor beta chains presented below share a single source sample, sequenced in a study of blood T cell repertoires in COVID-19. The method was immunoSEQ multiplex PCR; TCRdb's version includes in-frame clones alone and lacks a portion of them. The table includes around 400,000 clones, around 87% detected once. Material for sequencing was peripheral blood. Source of these receptors: a woman in her sixties or seventies with COVID-19, enrolled during active disease.

The chain links TRBV5-1 to TRBJ1-6; maybe TRBD1 (5 bases). This CDR3 is 18 amino acids long. Deletions cut 0 bases from V and 0 bases from J, with 13 bases between. The germline V gene encodes CDR1 SGHRS and CDR2 YFSETQ. DNA for the CDR3: TGCGCCAGCAGCTTGGTGGGACTCCGGAGCTCCTATAATTCACCCCTCCACTTT. As protein: CASSLVGLRSSYNSPLHF.

This clone was found once. The chain uses TRBV11-2 and TRBJ1-1; the D gene is possibly TRBD1 (5 bases). The CDR3 runs 16 residues. Between the trimmed V and J ends, which lost 5 bases and 1 base, there was a span of 17 bases. In germline, CDR1 is SGHAT, CDR2 FQNNGV. DNA of the CDR3: TGTGCCAGCAGCGTTAATGGGGGGTTAAGGAACACTGAAGCTTTCTTT. This translates into CASSVNGGLRNTEAFF.

V gene TRBV10-2 combines with J gene TRBJ2-3; tentative D call: TRBD1 (5 bases). This CDR3 has 15 residues. Trimming took off 7 bases at V and 3 bases at J, with 17 bases between the two ends. Per the germline V gene, CDR1 is WSHSY and CDR2 is SAAADI. This CDR3 reads CASKAPQARTDTQYF. The CDR3 DNA reads as TGCGCCAGCAAGGCCCCACAGGCTCGGACAGATACGCAGTATTTT.

The V and J genes are TRBV5-5 and TRBJ1-5; 7 nucleotides align to TRBD1. V was pared by 2 bases and J by 3 bases, with 5 bases of the junction left unmatched. Germline V gene sequence: CDR1 SGHKS, CDR2 YYEKEE (reference sequence). This CDR3 has 15 amino acids. CDR3 sequence (DNA): TGTGCCAGCAGCTTTTACGGGACAGCCAATCAGCCCCAGCATTTT. Its protein product is CASSFYGTANQPQHF.

The chain carries TRBV7-9 and TRBJ2-3; 11 bases are shared with TRBD1. Losses at the gene ends were 5 bases for V and 6 bases for J; bases not matched to a gene: 7. CDR3 length equals 15 residues. CDR1 is SEHNR, CDR2 FQNEAQ, per germline (reference sequence). This CDR3 is CASSPKGTGGDTQYF. CDR3 DNA sequence: TGTGCCAGCAGCCCCAAAGGGACAGGGGGGGATACGCAGTATTTT.

About this clone itself: The sample has other DNA sequences that encode this CDR3 too. The chain joins TRBV3-1 (or the pseudogene TRBV3-2) to TRBJ2-7, with unresolved D. With 1 base removed from V and 3 bases from J, the gap between germline ends came to 4 bases. CDR1 and CDR2 (germline): LGHDT, YNNKEL (reference sequence). The CDR3 consists of 12 residues. For the CDR3, the DNA is TGTGCCAGCAGCCAAGTTAACTACGAGCAGTACTTC. Protein sequence: CASSQVNYEQYF.

V is TRBV19 and J is TRBJ2-1; 12 nucleotides agree with TRBD2. The CDR3 spans 14 residues. After removal of 4 bases from V and 7 bases from J, the junction contained 2 bases not matched to a gene. The V gene's germline CDR1 is LNHDA and CDR2 SQIVND (reference sequence). CDR3 bases: TGTGCCAGTAGTAGGCTAGCGGGGGGGAATGAGCAGTTCTTC. Encoded protein: CASSRLAGGNEQFF.

This chain uses TRBV5-1 with TRBJ2-1; D is perhaps TRBD1 (6 bases). The CDR3 contains 12 residues. V lost 5 bases, J lost 6 bases, and 9 bases lay in between. The germline V gene encodes CDR1 SGHRS and CDR2 YFSETQ. The DNA for the CDR3 is TGCGCCAGCAGGAGGGGGACCAATGAGCAGTTCTTC. As protein: CASRRGTNEQFF.

The chain carries TRBV10-2 and TRBJ1-4; 7 positions match TRBD1. V was clipped by 6 bases and J by 10 bases; unmatched bases: 11. The CDR3 has 14 residues. Germline V gene sequence: CDR1 WSHSY, CDR2 SAAADI. The CDR3 DNA sequence: TGCGCCAGCAGGGAGACAGGGCGGATGGGAAAACTGTTTTTT. Translated: CASRETGRMGKLFF.

V gene TRBV4-1 combines with J gene TRBJ2-3; possibly TRBD1 for D (5 bases). The CDR3 totals 16 residues. V dropped 2 bases and J dropped 1 base, with 13 bases sitting between them. Germline V lookup: CDR1 MGHRA, CDR2 YSYEKL. CDR3 nucleotides: TGCGCCAGCAGCCAAACCAGGGCCACCGGCACAGATACGCAGTATTTT. It yields the protein CASSQTRATGTDTQYF.

The V gene is TRBV5-1, the J gene TRBJ1-6, with a weak D call TRBD1 (6 bases). Germline CDR1 is SGHRS and CDR2 is YFSETQ. This CDR3 comprises 17 residues. V was clipped by 4 bases and J by 5 bases, with 19 bases between them. The CDR3 region has the DNA TGCGCCAGCAGCGTGGACAGTCTAAGCTCGGATAATTCACCCCTCCACTTT. As protein: CASSVDSLSSDNSPLHF.

J is TRBJ2-2 and V is TRBV14; 7 bases are a match to TRBD1. Looked up from germline, CDR1 is SGHDN and CDR2 is FVKESK. The CDR3 covers 17 residues. J lost 4 bases, V lost 4 bases, and 12 bases had no gene match. The CDR3 is CASSPNRGSAITGELFF. As DNA, the CDR3 is TGTGCCAGCAGCCCAAACAGGGGTTCGGCCATCACCGGGGAGCTGTTTTTT.

This clone was detected only once. The J gene is TRBJ1-3, the V gene TRBV28, with D perhaps TRBD1 (6 bases). Looked up from germline, CDR1 is MDHEN and CDR2 is SYDVKM. CDR3 length: 16 residues. Trimming removed 3 bases from V and 2 bases from J, with 14 bases in between. CDR3 in DNA: TGTGCCAGCAGTTTGGGGAGGGGGGGAACTGGAAACACCATATATTTT. Amino acids: CASSLGRGGTGNTIYF.